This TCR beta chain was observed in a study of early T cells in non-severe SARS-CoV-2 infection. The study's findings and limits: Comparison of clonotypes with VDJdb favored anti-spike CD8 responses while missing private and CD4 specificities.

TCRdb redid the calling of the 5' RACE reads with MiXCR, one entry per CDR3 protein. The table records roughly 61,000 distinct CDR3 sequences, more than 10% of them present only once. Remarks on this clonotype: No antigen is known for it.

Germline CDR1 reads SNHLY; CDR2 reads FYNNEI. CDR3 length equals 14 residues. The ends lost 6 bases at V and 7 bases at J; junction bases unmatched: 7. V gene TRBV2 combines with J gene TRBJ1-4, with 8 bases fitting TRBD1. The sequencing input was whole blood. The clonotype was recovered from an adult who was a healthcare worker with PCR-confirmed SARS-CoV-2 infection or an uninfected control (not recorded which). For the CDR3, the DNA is TGTGCCAGCAGGAGAGACAGGGGCGGTGAAAAACTGTTTTTT. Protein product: CASRRDRGGEKLFF.